This T cell receptor (beta chain) was captured in a study of OX40 agonist ivuxolimab in advanced cancers. Findings and limits, study-wide: In the 0.1-3.0 mg/kg groups, partial responders showed among the lowest expansion. The CD4+ and CD8+ T cells in the blood had expanded clonally by week 6 at 0.1 to 3.0 mg/kg.

Baseline, cycle 4 day 1, and cycle 7 day 1 were the blood sampling points. Deletions cut 2 bases from V and 7 bases from J, with 17 bases between. CDR1 SEHNR and CDR2 FQNEAQ come from the germline V gene (reference sequence). The CDR3 has 16 amino acids. This clone was counted a few times. What it binds is not known. TCRdb's table, derived via immunoSEQ multiplex PCR, lists solely in-frame clones and lacks some. The table has roughly 79,000 clones, around 80% seen once. This chain joins TRBV7-9 and TRBJ2-2, with D perhaps TRBD2 (5 bases). This specimen was CD4+ or CD8+ T cells sorted from blood, taken in a trial of the OX40 agonist ivuxolimab. This receptor was obtained from an adult with an advanced solid tumor such as melanoma, head and neck, liver or kidney cancer. CDR3 coding DNA: TGTGCCAGCAGCTTACGGCTGACACGGGGAGTCGGGGAGCTGTTTTTT. Its translation is CASSLRLTRGVGELFF.